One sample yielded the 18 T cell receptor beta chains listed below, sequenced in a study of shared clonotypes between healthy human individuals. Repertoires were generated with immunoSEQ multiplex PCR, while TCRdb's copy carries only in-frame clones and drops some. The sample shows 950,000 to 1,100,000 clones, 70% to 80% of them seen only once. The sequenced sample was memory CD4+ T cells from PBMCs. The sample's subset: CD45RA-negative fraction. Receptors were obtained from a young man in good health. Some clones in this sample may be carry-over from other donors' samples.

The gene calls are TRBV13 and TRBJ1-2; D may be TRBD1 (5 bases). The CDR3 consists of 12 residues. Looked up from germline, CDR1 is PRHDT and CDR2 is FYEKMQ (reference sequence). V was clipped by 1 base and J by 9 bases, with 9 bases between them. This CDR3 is CASSLEGRRYTF. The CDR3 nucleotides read TGTGCCAGCAGCTTAGAGGGACGTCGCTACACCTTC.

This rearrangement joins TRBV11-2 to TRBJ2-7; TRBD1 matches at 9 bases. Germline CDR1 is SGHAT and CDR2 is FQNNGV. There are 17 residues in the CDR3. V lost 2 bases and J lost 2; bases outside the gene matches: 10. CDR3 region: CASSLRPTGTGTYEQYF. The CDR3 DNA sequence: TGTGCCAGCAGCTTAAGACCCACCGGGACAGGGACCTACGAGCAGTACTTC.

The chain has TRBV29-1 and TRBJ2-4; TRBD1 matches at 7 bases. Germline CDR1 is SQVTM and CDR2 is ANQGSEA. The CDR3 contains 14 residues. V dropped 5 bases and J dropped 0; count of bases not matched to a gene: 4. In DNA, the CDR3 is TGCAGCGTTATGGGACAGCTAGCCAAAAACATTCAGTACTTC. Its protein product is CSVMGQLAKNIQYF.

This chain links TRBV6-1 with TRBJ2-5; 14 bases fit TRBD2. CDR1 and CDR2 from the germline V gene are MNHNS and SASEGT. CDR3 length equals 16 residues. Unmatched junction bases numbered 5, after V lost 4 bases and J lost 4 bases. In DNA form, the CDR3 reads TGTGCCAGCAGTGGGACTAGCGGGAGGAGGTTAGAGACCCAGTACTTC. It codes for CASSGTSGRRLETQYF.

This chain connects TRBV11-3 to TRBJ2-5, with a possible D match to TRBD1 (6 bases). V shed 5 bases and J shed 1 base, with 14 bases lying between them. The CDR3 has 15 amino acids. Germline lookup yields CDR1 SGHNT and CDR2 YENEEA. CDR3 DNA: TGTGCCAGCAGCCCTGGACAGTCCCTCCAAGAGACCCAGTACTTC. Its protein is CASSPGQSLQETQYF.

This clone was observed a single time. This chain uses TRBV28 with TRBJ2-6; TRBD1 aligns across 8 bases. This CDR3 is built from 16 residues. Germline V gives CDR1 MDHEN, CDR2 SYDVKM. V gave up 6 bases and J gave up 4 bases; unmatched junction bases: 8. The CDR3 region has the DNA TGTGCCAGCAGGGGGGACAGGCTGCGAGGGGCCAACGTCCTGACTTTC. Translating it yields CASRGDRLRGANVLTF. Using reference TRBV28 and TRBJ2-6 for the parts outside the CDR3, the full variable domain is DVKVTQSSRYLVKRTGEKVFLECVQDMDHENMFWYRQDPGLGLRLIYFSYDVKMKEKGDIPEGYSVSREKKERFSLILESASTNQTSMYLCASRGDRLRGANVLTFGAGSRLTVL.

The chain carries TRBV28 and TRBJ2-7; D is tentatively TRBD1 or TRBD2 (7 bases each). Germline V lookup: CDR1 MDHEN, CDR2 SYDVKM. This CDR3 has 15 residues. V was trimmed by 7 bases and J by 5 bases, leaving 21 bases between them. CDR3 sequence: CASIPGGAGGDEQYF. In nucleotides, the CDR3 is TGTGCCAGCATCCCAGGGGGGGCTGGAGGGGACGAGCAGTACTTC.

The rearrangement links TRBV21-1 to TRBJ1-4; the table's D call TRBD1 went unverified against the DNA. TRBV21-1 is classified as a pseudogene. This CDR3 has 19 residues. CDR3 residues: CASSKGSRDRLSTNEKLFF. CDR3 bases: TGTGCCAGCAGCAAAGGTTCGCGGGACAGACTCTCAACTAATGAAAAACTGTTTTTT.

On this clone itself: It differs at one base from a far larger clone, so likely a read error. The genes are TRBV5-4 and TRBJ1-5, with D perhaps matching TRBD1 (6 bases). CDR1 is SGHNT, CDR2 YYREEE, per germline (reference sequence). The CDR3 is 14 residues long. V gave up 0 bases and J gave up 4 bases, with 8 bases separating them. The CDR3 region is CASSLDRENQPQHF. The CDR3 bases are TGTGCCAGCAGCTTGGACAGGGAAAATCAGCCCCAGCATTTT.

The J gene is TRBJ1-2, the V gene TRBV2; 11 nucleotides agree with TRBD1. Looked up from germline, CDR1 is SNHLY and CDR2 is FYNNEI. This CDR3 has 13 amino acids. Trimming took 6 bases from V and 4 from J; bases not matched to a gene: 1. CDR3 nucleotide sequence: TGTGCCAGCAGCGGGACAGGGGGCTATGGCTACACCTTC. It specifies CASSGTGGYGYTF. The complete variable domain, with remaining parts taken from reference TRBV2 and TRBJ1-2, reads EPEVTQTPSHQVTQMGQEVILRCVPISNHLYFYWYRQILGQKVEFLVSFYNNEISEKSEIFDDQFSVERPDGSNFTLKIRSTKLEDSAMYFCASSGTGGYGYTFGSGTRLTVV.

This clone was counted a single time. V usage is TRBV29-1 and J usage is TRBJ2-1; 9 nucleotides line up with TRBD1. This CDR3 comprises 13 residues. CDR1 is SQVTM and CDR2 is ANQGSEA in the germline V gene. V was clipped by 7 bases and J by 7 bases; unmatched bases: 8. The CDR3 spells CSGGDRVLNEQFF. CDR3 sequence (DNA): TGCAGCGGTGGGGACAGGGTTTTGAATGAGCAGTTCTTC.

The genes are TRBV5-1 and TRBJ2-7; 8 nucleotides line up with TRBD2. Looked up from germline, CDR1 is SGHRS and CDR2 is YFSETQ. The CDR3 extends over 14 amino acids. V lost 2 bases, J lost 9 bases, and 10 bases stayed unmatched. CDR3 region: CASSLPSGQGLQYF. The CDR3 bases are TGCGCCAGCAGCTTACCTAGCGGGCAAGGGCTGCAGTACTTC.

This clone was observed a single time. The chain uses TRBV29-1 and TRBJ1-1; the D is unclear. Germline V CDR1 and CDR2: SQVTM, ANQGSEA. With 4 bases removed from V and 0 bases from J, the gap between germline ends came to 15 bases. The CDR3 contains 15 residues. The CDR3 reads CSVARGGVLNTEAFF. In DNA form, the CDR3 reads TGCAGCGTTGCCCGGGGTGGGGTACTGAACACTGAAGCTTTCTTT.

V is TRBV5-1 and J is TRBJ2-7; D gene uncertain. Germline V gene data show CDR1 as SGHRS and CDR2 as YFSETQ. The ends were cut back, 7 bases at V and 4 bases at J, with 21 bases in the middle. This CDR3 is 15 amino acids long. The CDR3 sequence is CASPPGRSFFYEQYF. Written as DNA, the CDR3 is TGCGCCAGCCCGCCTGGACGGAGCTTTTTTTACGAGCAGTACTTC.

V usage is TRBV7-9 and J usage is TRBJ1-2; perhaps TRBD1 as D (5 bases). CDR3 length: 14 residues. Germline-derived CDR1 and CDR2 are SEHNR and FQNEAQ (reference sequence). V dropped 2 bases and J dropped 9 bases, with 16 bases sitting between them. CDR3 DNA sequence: TGTGCCAGCAGCTTAAAATTCAGGGAGGAGCGCTACACCTTC. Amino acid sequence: CASSLKFREERYTF.

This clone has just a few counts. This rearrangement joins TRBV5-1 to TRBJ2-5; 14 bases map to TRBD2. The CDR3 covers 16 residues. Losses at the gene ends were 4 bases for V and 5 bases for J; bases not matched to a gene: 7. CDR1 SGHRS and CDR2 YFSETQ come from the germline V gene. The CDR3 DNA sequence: TGCGCCAGCAGCCCAGGGACTAGCGGGAGTGAGGAGACCCAGTACTTC. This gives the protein CASSPGTSGSEETQYF.

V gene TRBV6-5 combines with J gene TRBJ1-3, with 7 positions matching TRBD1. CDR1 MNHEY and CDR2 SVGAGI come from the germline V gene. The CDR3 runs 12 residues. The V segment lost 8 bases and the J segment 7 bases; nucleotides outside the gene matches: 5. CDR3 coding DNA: TGTGCCAGCGGAAAACAGGGGAACACCATATATTTT. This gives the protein CASGKQGNTIYF.

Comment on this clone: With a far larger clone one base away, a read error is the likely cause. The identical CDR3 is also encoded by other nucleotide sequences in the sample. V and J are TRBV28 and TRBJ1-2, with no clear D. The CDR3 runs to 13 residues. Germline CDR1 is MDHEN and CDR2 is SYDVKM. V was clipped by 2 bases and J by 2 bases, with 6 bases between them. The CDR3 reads CASSLKGNYGYTF. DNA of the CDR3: TGTGCCAGCAGTTTAAAAGGGAACTATGGCTACACCTTC.